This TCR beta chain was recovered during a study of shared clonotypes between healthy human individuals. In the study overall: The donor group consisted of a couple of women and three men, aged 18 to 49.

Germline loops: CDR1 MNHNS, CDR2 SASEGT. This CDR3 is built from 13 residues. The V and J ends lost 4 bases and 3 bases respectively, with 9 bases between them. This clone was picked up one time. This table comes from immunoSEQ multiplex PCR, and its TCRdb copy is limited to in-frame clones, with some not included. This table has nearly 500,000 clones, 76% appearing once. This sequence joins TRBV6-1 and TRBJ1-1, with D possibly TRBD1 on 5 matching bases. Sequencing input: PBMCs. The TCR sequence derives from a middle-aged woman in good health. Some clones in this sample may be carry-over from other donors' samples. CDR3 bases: TGTGCCAGCAGTGGACAGATTTACACTGAAGCTTTCTTT. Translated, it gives CASSGQIYTEAFF.